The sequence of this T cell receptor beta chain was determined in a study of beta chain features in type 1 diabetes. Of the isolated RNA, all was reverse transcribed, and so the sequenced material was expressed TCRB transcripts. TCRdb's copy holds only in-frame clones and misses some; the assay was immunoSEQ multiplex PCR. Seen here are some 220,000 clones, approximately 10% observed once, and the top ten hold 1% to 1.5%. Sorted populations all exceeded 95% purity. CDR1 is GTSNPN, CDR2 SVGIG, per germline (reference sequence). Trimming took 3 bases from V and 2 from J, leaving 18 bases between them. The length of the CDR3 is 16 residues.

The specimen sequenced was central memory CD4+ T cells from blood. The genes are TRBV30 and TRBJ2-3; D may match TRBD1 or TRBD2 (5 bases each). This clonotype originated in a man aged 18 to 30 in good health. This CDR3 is CAWSGTPGTITDTQYF. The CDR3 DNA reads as TGTGCCTGGAGCGGTACTCCGGGGACCATCACAGATACGCAGTATTTT.